One and the same sample provided the 28 T cell receptor beta chains below, sequenced in a study of cytomegalovirus exposure and HLA in healthy donors. The PCR made use of 60 Vbeta and 13 Jbeta primers. Profiling relied on immunoSEQ multiplex PCR, and the TCRdb table lists in-frame clones only, not all of them. Here the sample spans about 140,000 clones, 79% being singletons. Sequencing used PBMCs. The source of these receptors is a man aged 35 to 55 in good health and CMV-seropositive.

V is TRBV5-1 and J is TRBJ2-5; no clear D gene. CDR1 SGHRS and CDR2 YFSETQ come from the germline V gene. CDR3 length: 12 amino acids. V was shortened by 5 bases and J by 2 bases, with 7 bases between the two germline ends. The CDR3 bases are TGCGCCAGCAGGAGTAGTCAAGAGACCCAGTACTTC. Translated: CASRSSQETQYF. Full variable domain (rest looked up from reference TRBV5-1 and TRBJ2-5): KAGVTQTPRYLIKTRGQQVTLSCSPISGHRSVSWYQQTPGQGLQFLFEYFSETQRNKGNFPGRFSGRQFSNSRSEMNVSTLELGDSALYLCASRSSQETQYFGPGTRLLVL.

J is TRBJ2-3 and V is TRBV6-5; 12 bases line up with TRBD1. The CDR3 has 16 amino acids. CDR1 is MNHEY, CDR2 SVGAGI, per germline. The junction had 4 bases not matched to a gene; V was cut back by 2 bases and J by 4 bases. The CDR3 nucleotides read TGTGCCAGCAGTTACGGGGGGACAGGGGGCCCAGATACGCAGTATTTT. This sequence encodes CASSYGGTGGPDTQYF.

V usage is TRBV18 and J usage is TRBJ1-6; the D gene is possibly TRBD1 (5 bases). V was cut by 2 bases and J by 8 bases, with 10 bases left in between. CDR1 is KGHSH, CDR2 LQKENI, per germline. This CDR3 is 14 amino acids long. CDR3: CASSPADSYSPLHF. The CDR3 DNA reads as TGTGCCAGCTCACCAGCCGACAGCTATTCACCCCTCCACTTT.

CDR3: CASSDTGDYYNSPLHF. CDR3 DNA sequence: TGTGCCAGCAGTGATACAGGGGATTACTATAATTCACCCCTCCACTTT. This chain connects TRBV6-1 to TRBJ1-6; TRBD1 matches at 7 bases. Germline V gene data show CDR1 as MNHNS and CDR2 as SASEGT. The CDR3 length is 16 residues. V trimming: 3 bases; J trimming: 3 bases; junction bases outside the gene matches: 5.

The rearrangement links TRBV19 to TRBJ2-1, with TRBD2 matching over 7 bases. V trimming: 6 bases; J trimming: 0 bases; junction bases outside the gene matches: 8. CDR3 size: 16 residues. Germline CDR1 reads LNHDA; CDR2 reads SQIVND (reference sequence). The CDR3 DNA follows: TGTGCCAGTAGCCTTGGGCTAGCGGTCTCCTACAATGAGCAGTTCTTC. This encodes CASSLGLAVSYNEQFF.

This chain uses TRBV27 with TRBJ1-5; D unclear. The CDR3 runs 14 residues. V was clipped by 3 bases and J by 0 bases, with 6 bases between them. CDR1 and CDR2 (germline): MNHEY, SMNVEV (reference sequence). CDR3 sequence: CASSLRDSNQPQHF. The CDR3 bases are TGTGCCAGCAGTTTGCGGGATAGCAATCAGCCCCAGCATTTT.

This chain joins TRBV10-3 and TRBJ1-2, with 11 bases matching TRBD1. Losses at the gene ends were 3 bases for V and 6 bases for J; bases not matched to a gene: 9. The CDR3 has 16 amino acids. Germline lookup yields CDR1 ENHRY and CDR2 SYGVKD. The CDR3: CAISDFGQGARHGYTF. For the CDR3, the DNA is TGTGCCATCAGTGATTTCGGACAGGGGGCGCGGCATGGCTACACCTTC.

This clone was counted between two and nine times. The CDR3 sequence: CAWENTSGTGASGNTIYF. CDR3 nucleotides: TGTGCCTGGGAAAATACGTCCGGGACAGGGGCCTCGGGAAACACCATATATTTT. J is TRBJ1-3 and V is TRBV30, with TRBD1 identical over 10 bases. The CDR3 is made up of 18 amino acids. The V gene's germline CDR1 is GTSNPN and CDR2 SVGIG (reference sequence). J was trimmed by 4 bases and V by 5 bases; bases with no gene match: 17. The full variable domain, rest sourced from reference TRBV30 and TRBJ1-3, is SQTIHQWPATLVQPVGSPLSLECTVEGTSNPNLYWYRQAAGRGLQLLFYSVGIGQISSEVPQNLSASRPQDRQFILSSKKLLLSDSGFYLCAWENTSGTGASGNTIYFGEGSWLTVV.

This clone was picked up a small number of times. The V and J genes are TRBV27 and TRBJ2-6, with D hard to call. In germline, CDR1 is MNHEY, CDR2 SMNVEV (reference sequence). CDR3 length: 13 amino acids. The V end was cut by 5 bases, the J end by 2 bases, with 4 bases between. CDR3 bases: TGTGCCAGCAGTAGCACTGGGGCCAACGTCCTGACTTTC. It translates to CASSSTGANVLTF.

The chain has TRBV5-4 and TRBJ1-1, with D tentatively TRBD1 (6 bases). V gave up 2 bases and J gave up 2 bases, with 7 bases separating them. Germline V lookup: CDR1 SGHNT, CDR2 YYREEE (reference sequence). The CDR3 is 13 residues long. Written as DNA, the CDR3 is TGTGCCAGCAGCTTCAGGGGCAACACTGAAGCTTTCTTT. This gives the protein CASSFRGNTEAFF. Based on the CDR3 plus reference TRBV5-4 and TRBJ1-1, the full variable domain is ETGVTQSPTHLIKTRGQQVTLRCSSQSGHNTVSWYQQALGQGPQFIFQYYREEENGRGNFPPRFSGLQFPNYSSELNVNALELDDSALYLCASSFRGNTEAFFGQGTRLTVV.

The chain carries TRBV18 and TRBJ2-7, with D unresolved. Trimming took 3 bases from V and 5 from J, leaving 17 bases between them. The germline gives CDR1 KGHSH, CDR2 LQKENI. CDR3 length equals 15 residues. DNA for the CDR3: TGTGCCAGCTCACCGTTTGCGGCCCCGGCCAACGAGCAGTACTTC. Its protein product is CASSPFAAPANEQYF.

This sequence joins TRBV2 and TRBJ1-5; 7 bases line up with TRBD1. Germline lookup yields CDR1 SNHLY and CDR2 FYNNEI. After removal of 11 bases from V and 4 bases from J, the junction contained 8 bases not matched to a gene. This CDR3 is built from 13 residues. DNA for the CDR3: TGTGCCGGCAACAGGGGTATTAATCAGCCCCAGCATTTT. It encodes CAGNRGINQPQHF.

The chain couples TRBV2 to TRBJ2-3, with 10 nucleotides matching TRBD1. The CDR3 totals 13 residues. Trimming at V came to 10 bases and at J to 7 bases, leaving 8 bases not matched to a gene. Germline assignment: CDR1 SNHLY and CDR2 FYNNEI. The CDR3 region has the DNA TGTGCCATCACGACAGGGGGCCTTAATACGCAGTATTTT. This sequence encodes CAITTGGLNTQYF. The full variable domain, with the rest looked up from reference TRBV2 and TRBJ2-3, is EPEVTQTPSHQVTQMGQEVILRCVPISNHLYFYWYRQILGQKVEFLVSFYNNEISEKSEIFDDQFSVERPDGSNFTLKIRSTKLEDSAMYFCAITTGGLNTQYFGPGTRLTVL.

A single count supports this clone. The chain has TRBV30 and TRBJ1-5, with D unresolved. The V gene's germline CDR1 is GTSNPN and CDR2 SVGIG (reference sequence). V was cut by 0 bases and J by 4 bases, with 4 bases left in between. This CDR3 is built from 12 residues. CDR3 coding DNA: TGTGCCTGGAGTGTACAGAATCAGCCCCAGCATTTT. Translated: CAWSVQNQPQHF. Combining the CDR3 with reference TRBV30 and TRBJ1-5 gives the whole variable domain SQTIHQWPATLVQPVGSPLSLECTVEGTSNPNLYWYRQAAGRGLQLLFYSVGIGQISSEVPQNLSASRPQDRQFILSSKKLLLSDSGFYLCAWSVQNQPQHFGDGTRLSIL.

The chain is built from TRBV9 and TRBJ2-1, with 10 bases lining up with TRBD1. With 0 bases clipped from V and 5 bases from J, the junction kept 11 bases outside the gene matches. This CDR3 spans 18 amino acids. CDR1 SGDLS and CDR2 YYNGEE come from the germline V gene. The CDR3 DNA is TGTGCCAGCAGCGTAGTGGGGACAGGGGAGAGCGGCAACAATGAGCAGTTCTTC. Protein: CASSVVGTGESGNNEQFF.

Only one count was recorded for this clone. In DNA, the CDR3 is TGTGCCAGCAGTTCTCTGACAGGAAAAAACTATGGCTACACCTTC. Its protein is CASSSLTGKNYGYTF. The rearrangement links TRBV7-9 to TRBJ1-2; possibly TRBD1 for D (6 bases). Trimming pared 6 bases from V and 2 bases from J, leaving 16 bases between. The CDR3 has 15 amino acids. CDR1 is SEHNR and CDR2 is FQNEAQ in the germline V gene (reference sequence).

This clone was counted a single time. The genes are TRBV9 and TRBJ2-5, with D perhaps TRBD1 (6 bases). V was pared by 1 base and J by 2 bases, with 9 bases between. CDR3 length: 14 residues. CDR1 and CDR2 (germline): SGDLS, YYNGEE. The CDR3, as DNA: TGTGCCAGCAGCGTATTCGGACAGCAAGAGACCCAGTACTTC. This translates into CASSVFGQQETQYF. Using reference TRBV9 and TRBJ2-5 for the parts outside the CDR3, the full variable domain is DSGVTQTPKHLITATGQRVTLRCSPRSGDLSVYWYQQSLDQGLQFLIQYYNGEERAKGNILERFSAQQFPDLHSELNLSSLELGDSALYFCASSVFGQQETQYFGPGTRLLVL.

The V call is TRBV9, the J call TRBJ1-5; no clear D gene. Germline assignment: CDR1 SGDLS and CDR2 YYNGEE. The CDR3 is 14 amino acids. With 1 base removed from V and 2 bases from J, the gap between germline ends came to 7 bases. The CDR3 is CASSVTQGNQPQHF. CDR3 sequence (DNA): TGTGCCAGCAGCGTAACCCAGGGCAATCAGCCCCAGCATTTT.

The rearrangement links TRBV6-5 to TRBJ1-5; no clear D gene. The CDR3 is 13 residues long. V was trimmed by 7 bases and J by 0 bases, leaving 7 bases between them. Germline CDR1 is MNHEY and CDR2 is SVGAGI. CDR3: CASNRDSNQPQHF. DNA of the CDR3: TGTGCCAGCAATCGGGATAGCAATCAGCCCCAGCATTTT.

The rearrangement uses TRBV4-2 and TRBJ1-6, with D possibly TRBD1 on 5 matching bases. This CDR3 contains 16 residues. With 0 bases removed from V and 9 bases from J, the gap between germline ends came to 15 bases. The germline gives CDR1 LGHNA, CDR2 YNFKEQ. The CDR3 DNA reads TGTGCCAGCAGCCAAGAGGCGTCAGGGTTCGGTTCACCCCTCCACTTT. This translates into CASSQEASGFGSPLHF.

CDR3 DNA: TGTGCCAGCAGCCAAAGCCCCTACGAGCAGTACTTC. Protein sequence: CASSQSPYEQYF. The V gene is TRBV11-3, the J gene TRBJ2-7; no clear D. V lost 5 bases to trimming and J lost 2 bases, with 7 bases between them. The CDR3 totals 12 residues. Germline values: CDR1 SGHNT, CDR2 YENEEA.

The J gene is TRBJ2-7, the V gene TRBV28; a weak D match, TRBD1 (6 bases). The length of the CDR3 is 14 residues. Germline values: CDR1 MDHEN, CDR2 SYDVKM. V gave up 7 bases and J gave up 2 bases, with 15 bases separating them. CDR3 bases: TGTGCCAGCAACCTCAGGGGACATCCCTACGAGCAGTACTTC. It yields the protein CASNLRGHPYEQYF.

The J gene is TRBJ2-1, the V gene TRBV5-1; tentatively, D is TRBD2 (6 bases). CDR1 SGHRS and CDR2 YFSETQ come from the germline V gene. V lost 0 bases and J lost 4, with 8 bases in between. This CDR3 comprises 14 residues. CDR3 DNA: TGCGCCAGCAGCTTGGGGGCGGGATACAATGAGCAGTTCTTC. Its protein product is CASSLGAGYNEQFF.

The sample holds one count of this clone. DNA of the CDR3: TGCGCCAGCAGTGAGTCGGGGGACACGGGCAGGCTGTTGGGCATGAACACTGAAGCTTTCTTT. It translates to CASSESGDTGRLLGMNTEAFF. V usage is TRBV10-1 and J usage is TRBJ1-1; D might be TRBD1 (6 bases). Trimming stripped 0 bases from V and 0 bases from J, with 26 bases between. The germline V gene has CDR1 WNHNN and CDR2 SYGVQD (reference sequence). There are 21 residues in the CDR3.

V usage is TRBV11-2 and J usage is TRBJ1-6; D is unclear. V was clipped by 3 bases and J by 10 bases, with 10 bases between them. CDR3 length: 13 residues. Germline V lookup: CDR1 SGHAT, CDR2 FQNNGV. In DNA form, the CDR3 reads TGTGCCAGCAGCTTTGAACTGTCGTCACCCCTCCACTTT. Residues: CASSFELSSPLHF.

The chain has TRBV6-1 and TRBJ2-7; D might be TRBD1 (6 bases). The V gene's germline CDR1 is MNHNS and CDR2 SASEGT. The CDR3 is 16 residues long. V dropped 2 bases and J dropped 4 bases, with 18 bases sitting between them. CDR3: CASSEPPSGADYEQYF. In DNA form, the CDR3 reads TGTGCCAGCAGTGAACCCCCGTCAGGGGCAGATTACGAGCAGTACTTC.

V is TRBV13 and J is TRBJ2-7; D might be TRBD1 (6 bases). Germline CDR1 reads PRHDT; CDR2 reads FYEKMQ (reference sequence). The CDR3 consists of 14 residues. V gave up 5 bases and J gave up 3 bases, with 14 bases separating them. CDR3 nucleotide sequence: TGTGCCAGCAGCCTCAGGGGTGGAAACTACGAGCAGTACTTC. Encoded protein: CASSLRGGNYEQYF.

V usage is TRBV4-2 and J usage is TRBJ1-4; 7 bases match TRBD1. V lost 0 bases, J lost 6 bases, and 7 bases stayed unmatched. Germline assignment: CDR1 LGHNA and CDR2 YNFKEQ. This CDR3 is built from 16 residues. The CDR3 is CASSQDGRQGDEKLFF. The CDR3 bases are TGTGCCAGCAGCCAAGATGGTCGGCAGGGGGATGAAAAACTGTTTTTT.